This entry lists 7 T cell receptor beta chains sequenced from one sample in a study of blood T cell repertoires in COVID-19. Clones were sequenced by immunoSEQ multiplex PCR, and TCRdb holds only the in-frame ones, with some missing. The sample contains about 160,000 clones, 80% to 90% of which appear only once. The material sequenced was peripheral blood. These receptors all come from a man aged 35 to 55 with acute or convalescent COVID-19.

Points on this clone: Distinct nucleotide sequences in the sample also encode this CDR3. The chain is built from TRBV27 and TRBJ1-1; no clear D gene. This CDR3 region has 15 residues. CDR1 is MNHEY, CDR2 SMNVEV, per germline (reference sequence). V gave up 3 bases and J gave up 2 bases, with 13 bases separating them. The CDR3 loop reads CASSFSTSGNTEAFF. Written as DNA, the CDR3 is TGTGCCAGCAGTTTCTCAACCAGCGGAAACACTGAAGCTTTCTTT.

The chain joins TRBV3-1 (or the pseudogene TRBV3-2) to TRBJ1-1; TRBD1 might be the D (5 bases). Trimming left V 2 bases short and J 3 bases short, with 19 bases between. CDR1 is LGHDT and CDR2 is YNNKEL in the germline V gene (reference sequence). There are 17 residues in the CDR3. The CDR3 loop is CASSQRFFPGAHTEAFF. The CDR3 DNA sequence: TGTGCCAGCAGCCAACGGTTCTTTCCTGGGGCTCACACTGAAGCTTTCTTT.

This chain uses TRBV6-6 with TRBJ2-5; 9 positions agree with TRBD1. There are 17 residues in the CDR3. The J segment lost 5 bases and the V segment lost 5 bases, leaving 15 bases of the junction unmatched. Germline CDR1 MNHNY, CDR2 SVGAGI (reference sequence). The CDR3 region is CASSPRGGFTGGETQYF. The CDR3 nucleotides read TGTGCCAGCAGTCCTCGTGGTGGGTTCACAGGGGGCGAGACCCAGTACTTC.

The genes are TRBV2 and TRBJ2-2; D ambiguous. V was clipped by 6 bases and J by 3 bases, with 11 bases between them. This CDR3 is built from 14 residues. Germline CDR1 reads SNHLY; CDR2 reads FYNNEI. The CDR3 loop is CASSPELYTGELFF. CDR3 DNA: TGTGCCAGCAGCCCCGAACTTTACACCGGGGAGCTGTTTTTT.

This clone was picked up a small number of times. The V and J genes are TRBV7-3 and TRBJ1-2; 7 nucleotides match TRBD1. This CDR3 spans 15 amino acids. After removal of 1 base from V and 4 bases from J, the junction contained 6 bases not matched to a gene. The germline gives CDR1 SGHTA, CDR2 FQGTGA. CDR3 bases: TGTGCCAGCAGCTTAATGGCAGGGGGAGGCTATGGCTACACCTTC. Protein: CASSLMAGGGYGYTF.

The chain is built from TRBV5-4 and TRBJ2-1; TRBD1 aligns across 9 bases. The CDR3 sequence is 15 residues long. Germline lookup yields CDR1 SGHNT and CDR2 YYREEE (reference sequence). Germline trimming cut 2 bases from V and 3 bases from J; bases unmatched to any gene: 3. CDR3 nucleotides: TGTGCCAGCAGCTTTTGGGACAGGGTCTACAATGAGCAGTTCTTC. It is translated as CASSFWDRVYNEQFF.

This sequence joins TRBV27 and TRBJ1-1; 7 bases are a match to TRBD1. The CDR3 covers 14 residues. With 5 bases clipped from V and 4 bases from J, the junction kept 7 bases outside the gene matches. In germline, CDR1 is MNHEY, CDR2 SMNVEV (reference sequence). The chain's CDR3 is CASSNRGYRTEAFF. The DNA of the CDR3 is TGTGCCAGCAGTAACAGGGGTTACCGCACTGAAGCTTTCTTT.